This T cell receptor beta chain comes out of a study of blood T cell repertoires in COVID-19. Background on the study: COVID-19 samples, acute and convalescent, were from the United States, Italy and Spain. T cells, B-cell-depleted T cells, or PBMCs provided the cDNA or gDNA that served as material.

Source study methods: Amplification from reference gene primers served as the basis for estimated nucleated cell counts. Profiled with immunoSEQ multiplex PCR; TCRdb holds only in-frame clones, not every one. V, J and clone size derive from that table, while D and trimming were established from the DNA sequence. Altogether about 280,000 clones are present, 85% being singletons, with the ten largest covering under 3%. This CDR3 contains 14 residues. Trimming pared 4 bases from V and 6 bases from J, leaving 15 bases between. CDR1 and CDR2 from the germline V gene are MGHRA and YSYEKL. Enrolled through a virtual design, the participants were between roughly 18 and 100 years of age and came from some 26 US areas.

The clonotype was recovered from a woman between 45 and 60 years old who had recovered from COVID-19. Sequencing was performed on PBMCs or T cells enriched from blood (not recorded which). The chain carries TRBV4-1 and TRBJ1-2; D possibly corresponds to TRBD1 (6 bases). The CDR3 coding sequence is TGCGCCAGCAGCCGAAAGGGGGAAGGGGATGGCTACACCTTC. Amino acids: CASSRKGEGDGYTF.